Ten or more counts support the clone carrying this T cell receptor (beta chain). Antigen specificity is unknown. The data were taken from a study of T-cell reconstitution after alpha-beta-depleted transplantation in children. Preparation of the TCRbeta library used unique molecular identifiers. MiXCR was run by TCRdb on the PCR reads, yielding one entry per CDR3 protein. The sample includes approximately 4,500 distinct CDR3 sequences, 9.5% to 15% of them seen just once. Points from the study as a whole: Diversity and T-cell counts at one year after transplant derived mostly from new T cells. Reported findings indicate that, about two months after transplant, alpha-beta T cells came from several hundred expanded clones, which were derived from non-depleted graft cells.

Germline CDR1 reads MNHEY; CDR2 reads SVGEGT. The CDR3 length is 16 residues. Trimming pared 0 bases from V and 1 base from J, leaving 12 bases between. V gene TRBV6-2 or TRBV6-3 combines with J gene TRBJ1-1; possible D gene TRBD1, 5 bases. The TCR sequence derives from a male patient between 2 and 10 years old who had a stem cell transplant for acute lymphoblastic leukemia, so the T cells may come from the graft donor. Sample: PBMCs, mostly from graft donor cells, taken 60 days after TCRalphabeta/CD19-depleted stem cell transplant. The CDR3 DNA follows: TGTGCCAGCAGTTACTCGCGGGCGGGGACGAACACTGAAGCTTTCTTT. Protein product: CASSYSRAGTNTEAFF.